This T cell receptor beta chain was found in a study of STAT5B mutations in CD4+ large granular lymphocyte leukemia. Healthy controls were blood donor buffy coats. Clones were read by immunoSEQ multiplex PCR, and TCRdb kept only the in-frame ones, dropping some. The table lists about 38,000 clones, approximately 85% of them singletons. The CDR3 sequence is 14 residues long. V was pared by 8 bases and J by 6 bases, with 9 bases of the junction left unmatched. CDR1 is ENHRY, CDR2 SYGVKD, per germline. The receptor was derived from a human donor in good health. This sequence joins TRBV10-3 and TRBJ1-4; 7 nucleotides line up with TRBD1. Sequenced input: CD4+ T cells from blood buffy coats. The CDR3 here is CAIGAGRGDEKLFF. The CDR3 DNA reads TGTGCCATCGGAGCTGGCAGGGGGGATGAAAAACTGTTTTTT.